This TCR beta chain was recovered during a study of a mutant IDH1 vaccine in newly diagnosed glioma. Time point: week 23, last vaccination. The content of each vaccine dose was 300 ug of mutant IDH1 20-mer peptide, and topical imiquimod accompanied it. The CDR3 totals 13 residues. Deletions cut 3 bases from V and 1 base from J, with 6 bases between. CDR1 is SQVTM, CDR2 ANQGSEA, per germline. TCRdb keeps only in-frame clones here, not all; method: immunoSEQ multiplex PCR. In the table there are under 45,000 clones, 80% to 95% of which are singletons. Study-wide findings and caveats: There were vaccine-induced immune responses in 85% to 95% of the patients.

Remarks on this clone: What it binds is unknown.

The source was PBMCs, collected from a glioma patient whose treatment included an IDH1 peptide vaccine. The chain is built from TRBV29-1 and TRBJ2-2; D not resolved. The source of this sequence is a man aged 45-60 years with glioma. The chain's CDR3 is CSVDQGNTGELFF. Here the CDR3 DNA reads TGCAGCGTTGATCAAGGGAACACCGGGGAGCTGTTTTTT.